This entry features one TCR beta chain sequence. The target antigen is unknown. Trimming left V 4 bases short and J 5 bases short, with 15 bases between. CDR3 length: 16 residues. Germline values: CDR1 WNHNN, CDR2 SYGVQD (reference sequence). The sample originates from a study of T cell responses to AZD1222 COVID-19 vaccine. Findings and limits, study-wide: At study baseline, merely a handful of AZD1222 recipients were seropositive. White British people made up most donors, females outnumbered males, and clonal diversity was possibly underestimated. Regions 160-218 and 743-854 held dominance among vaccine-associated CD4 TCRs, which spanned spike. Nearly half of spike-specific TCRs reportedly target unmutated variant regions.

Sequencing was performed with immunoSEQ multiplex PCR; in TCRdb, only in-frame clones are kept and a portion is missing. The table includes over 110,000 clones, 75% to 90% detected once. The receptor was isolated from an adult who received the AZD1222 COVID-19 vaccine. V gene TRBV10-1 combines with J gene TRBJ1-6, with D possibly matching TRBD1 (5 bases). Sample: peripheral blood, taken 28 days after the second AZD1222 dose. CDR3 loop: CASSGQTEFNNSPLHF. CDR3 DNA: TGCGCCAGCAGTGGGCAGACAGAATTCAATAATTCACCCCTCCACTTT.